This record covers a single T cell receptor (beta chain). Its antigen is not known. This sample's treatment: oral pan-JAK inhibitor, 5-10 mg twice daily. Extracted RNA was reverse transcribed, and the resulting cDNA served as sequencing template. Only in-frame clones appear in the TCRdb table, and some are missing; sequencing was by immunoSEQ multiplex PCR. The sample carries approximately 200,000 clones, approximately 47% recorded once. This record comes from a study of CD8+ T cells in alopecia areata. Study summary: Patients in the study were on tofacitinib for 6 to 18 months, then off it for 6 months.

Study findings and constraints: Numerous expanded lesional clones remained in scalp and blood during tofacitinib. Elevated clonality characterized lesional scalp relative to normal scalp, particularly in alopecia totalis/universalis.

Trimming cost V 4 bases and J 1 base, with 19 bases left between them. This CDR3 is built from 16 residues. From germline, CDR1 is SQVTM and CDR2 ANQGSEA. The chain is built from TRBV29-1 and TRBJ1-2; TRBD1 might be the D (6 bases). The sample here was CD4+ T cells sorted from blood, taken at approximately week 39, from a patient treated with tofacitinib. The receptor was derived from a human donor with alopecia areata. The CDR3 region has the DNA TGCAGCGTTGGCCCAGGATCGGACAGCCTTAACTATGGCTACACCTTC. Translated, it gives CSVGPGSDSLNYGYTF.